This note documents a single T cell receptor beta chain sequence. What it binds is not known. This entry comes from a study of cytomegalovirus exposure and HLA in healthy donors. Study-wide findings and caveats: About 87% or about 30% of the time was how often most TCR beta V segments were productive, according to an earlier analysis. Some TCR beta chains (roughly 160 of them) were listed as cytomegalovirus-associated.

Trimming removed 7 bases from V and 1 base from J, with 5 bases in between. Germline CDR1 LGHNT, CDR2 FRNRAP. This CDR3 comprises 13 residues. With 60 Vbeta and 13 Jbeta primers, the PCR was carried out. The method was immunoSEQ multiplex PCR; TCRdb's version includes in-frame clones alone and lacks a portion of them. The sample has some 110,000 clones. The rearrangement links TRBV12-5 to TRBJ2-6; D ambiguous. The sample consisted of PBMCs. This TCR derives from a man aged 25-40 years in good health and CMV-seronegative. CDR3 nucleotide sequence: TGTGCTAGTGCTGTTTCTGGGGCCAACGTCCTGACTTTC. Its translation: CASAVSGANVLTF.